This T cell receptor beta chain was retrieved from a study of T cell changes during pregnancy in multiple sclerosis. Germline V gene sequence: CDR1 SGHRS, CDR2 YFSETQ. The CDR3 is 15 amino acids. Unmatched junction bases numbered 2, after V lost 0 bases and J lost 2 bases. Repertoires were generated with immunoSEQ multiplex PCR, while TCRdb's copy carries only in-frame clones and drops some. The profile shows approximately 70,000 clones, more than 80% of them singletons. The genes are TRBV5-1 and TRBJ2-5; 9 bases line up with TRBD1. The source material was peripheral blood, sampled in the third trimester of pregnancy. This receptor was taken from a female donor with multiple sclerosis, enrolled in a pregnancy study. CDR3 nucleotide sequence: TGCGCCAGCAGCTTGGAGGGACAGGGTCAAGAGACCCAGTACTTC. Its protein product is CASSLEGQGQETQYF.